The clone carrying this T cell receptor (beta chain) was observed at least ten times. Its antigen is not known. A junction boundary mismatches the germline segment, possibly from a read error. The data were obtained in a study of T cells in Graves' hyperthyroidism and ophthalmopathy. Patients with ophthalmopathy all had a Clinical Activity Score of at least 3, a NOSPECS grade of at least 4 and duration under 3 months. PBMCs came from 9 to 10 ml fresh peripheral blood. Regarding the study as a whole: Blood also held most thyroid clonotypes expanded beyond 0.001. Ophthalmopathy, which appeared later, was predicted by the model a median about 6.8 months before onset.

The germline gives CDR1 MNHEY, CDR2 SVGEGT. The CDR3 loop spans 12 amino acids. The source material, RNA transcripts, was used to amplify TCR beta CDR3 regions. The HTBI primer set served for first-round RT-PCR of the TCR CDR3. TCRdb reanalysed the multiplex PCR reads using MiXCR and keeps one entry per CDR3 protein. In the table there are a few hundred thousand distinct CDR3 sequences, 15% to 20% of which are singletons. The sequencing input was blood. This clonotype was obtained from a middle-aged woman with Graves' ophthalmopathy. This rearrangement joins TRBV6-2 or TRBV6-3 to TRBJ2-2, with a weak D call TRBD2 (5 bases). This chain's CDR3 is CASGQAAGEPFF. In DNA form, the CDR3 reads TGTGCCAGCGGGCAGGCGGCCGGGGAGCCGTTTTTT.